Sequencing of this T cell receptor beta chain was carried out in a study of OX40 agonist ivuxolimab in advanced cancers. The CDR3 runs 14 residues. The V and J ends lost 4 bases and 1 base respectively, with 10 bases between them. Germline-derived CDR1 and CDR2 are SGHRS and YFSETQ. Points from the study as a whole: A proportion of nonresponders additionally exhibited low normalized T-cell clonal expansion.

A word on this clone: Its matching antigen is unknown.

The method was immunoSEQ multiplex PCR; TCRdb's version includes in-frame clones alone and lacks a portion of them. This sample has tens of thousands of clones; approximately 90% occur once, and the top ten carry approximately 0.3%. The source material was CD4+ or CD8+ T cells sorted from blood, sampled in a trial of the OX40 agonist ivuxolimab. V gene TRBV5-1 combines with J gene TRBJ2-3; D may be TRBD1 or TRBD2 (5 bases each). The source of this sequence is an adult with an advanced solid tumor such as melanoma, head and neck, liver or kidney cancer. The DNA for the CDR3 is TGCGCCAGCAGCCGGGACCCTGGCACAGATACGCAGTATTTT. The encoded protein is CASSRDPGTDTQYF.